What follows are 7 T cell receptor beta chains derived from one specimen sequenced in a study of blood T cell repertoires in COVID-19. The method was immunoSEQ multiplex PCR; TCRdb's version includes in-frame clones alone and lacks a portion of them. The sample lists about 160,000 clones, 80% to 90% occurring once. The source material was peripheral blood. The source of these receptors is a woman aged 55-70 years who had recovered from COVID-19.

The rearrangement joins TRBV2 to TRBJ2-5; D is perhaps TRBD1 (7 bases). V lost 8 bases and J 0 bases, leaving 13 bases between the germline ends. The CDR3 runs to 14 residues. CDR1 is SNHLY and CDR2 is FYNNEI in the germline V gene. The CDR3 protein is CASGPGGYQETQYF. The CDR3 region has the DNA TGTGCCAGCGGCCCAGGGGGGTACCAAGAGACCCAGTACTTC.

CDR3 amino acids: CASSQQGTGNTEAFF. The CDR3 DNA reads as TGTGCCAGCAGCCAACAGGGGACGGGGAACACTGAAGCTTTCTTT. The chain joins TRBV2 to TRBJ1-1, with 7 bases fitting TRBD1. This CDR3 is built from 15 residues. The germline V gene has CDR1 SNHLY and CDR2 FYNNEI. J lost 1 base, V lost 6 bases, and 8 bases had no gene match.

The V call is TRBV28, the J call TRBJ2-7; 10 nucleotides agree with TRBD2. Germline CDR1 MDHEN, CDR2 SYDVKM. The CDR3 sequence is 12 residues long. The CDR3 sequence is CASGRGWDEQYF. CDR3 sequence (DNA): TGTGCAAGCGGGAGGGGGTGGGACGAGCAGTACTTC.

The chain is built from TRBV18 and TRBJ1-6, with D perhaps TRBD1 (6 bases). V dropped 2 bases and J dropped 6 bases, with 14 bases sitting between them. From germline, CDR1 is KGHSH and CDR2 LQKENI. The CDR3 length is 16 residues. The DNA of the CDR3 is TGTGCCAGCTCACCAAGGGCAGGGGATCTTAATTCACCCCTCCACTTT. Its translation is CASSPRAGDLNSPLHF.

This chain uses TRBV6-5 with TRBJ2-7; TRBD1 is a possible D gene (5 bases). The CDR3 is 12 residues long. In germline, CDR1 is MNHEY, CDR2 SVGAGI. V was pared by 4 bases and J by 2 bases, with 6 bases between. As DNA, the CDR3 is TGTGCCAGCAGTTCCAGGGCCTACGAGCAGTACTTC. Translating gives CASSSRAYEQYF.

The rearrangement uses TRBV6-5 and TRBJ2-7, with a possible D match to TRBD1 (6 bases). The germline V gene has CDR1 MNHEY and CDR2 SVGAGI. V lost 8 bases, J lost 5 bases, and 19 bases lay in between. The CDR3 spans 14 residues. CDR3 residues: CASRYAQGTHEQYF. Written as DNA, the CDR3 is TGTGCCAGCCGATACGCACAGGGTACCCACGAGCAGTACTTC.

J is TRBJ2-2 and V is TRBV28, with 9 bases aligning to TRBD1. The CDR3 is 16 amino acids. J gave up 0 bases and V 5 bases, and 4 bases lay outside the gene matches. The germline gives CDR1 MDHEN, CDR2 SYDVKM. CDR3 sequence reads: CASSMDRGANTGELFF. CDR3 DNA sequence: TGTGCCAGCAGTATGGACAGGGGTGCGAACACCGGGGAGCTGTTTTTT.